This T cell receptor (beta chain) was captured in a study of blood T cell repertoires in COVID-19 (dated by TCRdb to 2020 to 2022). Describing the broader study: Collaborator samples came from the United States, Italy and Spain and covered acute and convalescent phases of COVID-19. A freely available public database, intended as a resource for researchers studying the immune response to SARS-CoV-2, is where the repertoires were released. Where available, HLA class I and class II types were taken from metadata supplied by the sample provider and were not determined by assay-based typing. A de-identified subject ID, COVID-19 status, age in years and sex were almost always included in the sample metadata. Subjects who had been exposed to COVID-19, were actively infected with it, or had recovered from it provided the deeply sampled blood TCRbeta repertoires that made up the dataset. The material from the prospective study consisted of cDNA or gDNA derived from T cells, B-cell-depleted T cells, or PBMCs. Samples were obtained from the ongoing ImmuneRACE study (first 160 participants) and from some 1,200 subjects provided by 6 global collaborators. Overall study outcomes, separate from this receptor: Clinical and demographic metadata were provided uncurated, with the amount varying by source and participant.

The immunoSEQ Assay, a bias-controlled multiplex PCR, was used to amplify TCRbeta CDR3 regions from genomic DNA. In the authors' own workflow: Nucleated cell counts per sample were estimated from amplification of reference gene primers within the assay. Sequence reads were collapsed and filtered to measure the absolute abundance of every unique TCRbeta CDR3 rearrangement. For each sample, productive Simpson clonality was calculated as the square root of Simpson's diversity index over productive rearrangements. Imported from immuneACCESS, the table was reduced by TCRdb to in-frame sequences with V and J called. These copies leave out some clones; in studies compared against another copy, an unresolved V gene accounts for under half, and the cause of the remainder is not known. V, J and clone size are taken as reported in that table, and D and trimming were inferred from the DNA itself. This sample comprises around 270,000 clones, around 89% of them detected only once. The ten largest clones take up approximately 4.6% of the sample.

With regard to this clone: The target of this receptor is not known. No much larger clonotype is one base removed from it; base qualities were not supplied.

V is reduced by 1 base and J by 6 bases, leaving a spacing of 13 bases between them. The CDR3 goes from the cysteine to the phenylalanine over 14 residues. The entry retains the CDR3 DNA only, 42 bases that are in frame from base 1. CDR1 and CDR2, looked up from the germline V gene, are SGDLS and YYNGEE. Collaborating institutions collected whole blood in K2EDTA tubes following their own protocols. Collaborator samples were shipped for TCRbeta analysis as frozen whole blood, isolated PBMCs, or DNA extracted from either sample type. The source material was peripheral blood. This clonotype originated in a man aged 35 to 55 with acute or convalescent COVID-19. This receptor chain uses TRBV9 and TRBJ1-2; the D gene is not confidently resolved. The DNA reads as follows: TGTGCCAGCAGCGTACGCCCGGGAGGTCATGGCTACACCTTC. It encodes CASSVRPGGHGYTF.